This T cell receptor (beta chain) originates from a study of response to subunit inactivated influenza vaccine. TCRdb independently ran MiXCR on the RT-PCR reads; one entry per CDR3 protein. Here the sample spans about 540,000 distinct CDR3 sequences, around a quarter being singletons. Trimming cost V 0 bases and J 7 bases; bases outside gene matches: 9. From germline, CDR1 is SGDLS and CDR2 YYNGEE. The CDR3 is made up of 16 amino acids. The same data also contributed to another study, on T cells expressing NK-cell markers. Turning to that study: It was by 5'RACE template switching with UMIs that TCR beta cDNA was made.

The receptor's source is a man aged 45 to 65 who received an inactivated influenza vaccine. This sample comprised CD4+ T cells sorted from PBMCs, obtained about 13 days after vaccination. The gene calls are TRBV9 and TRBJ2-1, with 8 nucleotides matching TRBD2. DNA for the CDR3: TGTGCCAGCAGCGTAGTTCCAGCGGGAGCTAGAAATGAGCAGTTCTTC. Protein product: CASSVVPAGARNEQFF.